This T cell receptor (beta chain) was profiled in a study of blood T cell repertoires in COVID-19. Whole-study context: Sources were T cells, B-cell-depleted T cells, or PBMCs; the material itself was cDNA or gDNA.

Germline values: CDR1 MNHEY, CDR2 SVGAGI. V dropped 8 bases and J dropped 3 bases, with 15 bases sitting between them. CDR3 length: 14 residues. Per the original data handling: Reference gene primers were amplified, and this amplification served to estimate nucleated cell counts. The method was immunoSEQ multiplex PCR; TCRdb's version includes in-frame clones alone and lacks a portion of them. D and trimming come from the DNA, and the V and J calls and clone size come from that table. This table has 170,000 or so clones, approximately 85% appearing once. The sample taken for sequencing was PBMCs or T cells enriched from blood (not recorded which). The chain combines TRBV6-5 with TRBJ2-3, with a possible D match to TRBD1 (5 bases). This sequence originates from a woman under 30 who had recovered from COVID-19. The CDR3: CASRPGGATDTQYF. In DNA form, the CDR3 reads TGTGCCAGCCGACCCGGTGGGGCAACAGATACGCAGTATTTT.